This T cell receptor (beta chain) appears in the sequencing data of a study of graft-versus-host responses after intestinal transplantation. In the case of this clone: Its antigen is unidentified.

CDR3 size: 17 residues. V lost 2 bases and J 0 bases, leaving 13 bases between the germline ends. Germline values: CDR1 MGHRA, CDR2 YSYEKL. Data came from immunoSEQ multiplex PCR; TCRdb stores just in-frame clones and leaves some out. Of 86,000 or so clones in the sample, 90% to 95% were seen once. V and J are TRBV4-1 and TRBJ2-2; D unresolved. This sequence was found in a human donor who received an intestinal transplant. This specimen consisted of unstimulated CD8+ T cells sorted from spleen or lymph node cells, obtained before intestinal transplant. DNA for the CDR3: TGCGCCAGCAGCCAAACCCAAATTCCTGCGAACACCGGGGAGCTGTTTTTT. Protein product: CASSQTQIPANTGELFF.